What follows is one T cell receptor (beta chain) and its context. This sample was included in a study of T cell changes during pregnancy in multiple sclerosis. CDR3 length: 14 amino acids. Sequenced by immunoSEQ multiplex PCR; TCRdb stores in-frame clones only, minus some. The data contain approximately 40,000 clones, 80% to 90% of them seen just once; the ten biggest clones take up 0.51%. The rearrangement joins TRBV21-1 to TRBJ2-2; the DNA was not used to check the table's D call, TRBD1. TRBV21-1 represents a pseudogene. The receptor comes from a female donor with multiple sclerosis, enrolled in a pregnancy study. This specimen consisted of CD4+ T cells from peripheral blood mononuclear cells, obtained in the first trimester of pregnancy. The CDR3, as DNA: TGTGCCAGGCTGGGGCAGGCCAACACCGGGGAGCTGTTTTTT. Translated, it gives CARLGQANTGELFF.